This TCR beta chain was recovered during a study of regulatory T cells in long-lasting Graves disease. The wider study: More than 5 years of antithyroid drugs with positive TSH receptor antibodies defined persistent Graves' disease.

Trimming left V 5 bases short and J 3 bases short, with 8 bases between. The length of the CDR3 is 12 residues. Germline V gene sequence: CDR1 SEHNR, CDR2 FQNEAQ (reference sequence). Arm-PCR of CDR3 regions and iRepertoire HTBI primers were the basis on which TCR beta libraries were built. Authors' methods: Identification across samples found about 61 TRBV and fewer than 15 TRBJ segments. A single record per CDR3 protein comes from TCRdb applying MiXCR to the multiplex PCR reads. The V and J calls were not made by the authors but by TCRdb's processing. The sample yields about 470,000 distinct CDR3 sequences, 20% seen once. Stated time point: persistent/refractory GD, antithyroid drugs over 5 years with positive TRAb. TCR sequences were obtained from RNA taken from PBMCs. Guidelines of the American Thyroid Association were used to diagnose Graves' disease. This clonotype was found many times.

The chain links TRBV7-9 to TRBJ2-7, with unresolved D. The clonotype was recovered from a female donor with Graves disease. The source material was peripheral blood mononuclear cells (PBMCs), sampled when the disease was refractory, from a patient treated with antithyroid drugs. Written as DNA, the CDR3 is TGTGCCAGCAGCGACGGCGGCTACGAGCAGTACTTC. This codes for CASSDGGYEQYF.